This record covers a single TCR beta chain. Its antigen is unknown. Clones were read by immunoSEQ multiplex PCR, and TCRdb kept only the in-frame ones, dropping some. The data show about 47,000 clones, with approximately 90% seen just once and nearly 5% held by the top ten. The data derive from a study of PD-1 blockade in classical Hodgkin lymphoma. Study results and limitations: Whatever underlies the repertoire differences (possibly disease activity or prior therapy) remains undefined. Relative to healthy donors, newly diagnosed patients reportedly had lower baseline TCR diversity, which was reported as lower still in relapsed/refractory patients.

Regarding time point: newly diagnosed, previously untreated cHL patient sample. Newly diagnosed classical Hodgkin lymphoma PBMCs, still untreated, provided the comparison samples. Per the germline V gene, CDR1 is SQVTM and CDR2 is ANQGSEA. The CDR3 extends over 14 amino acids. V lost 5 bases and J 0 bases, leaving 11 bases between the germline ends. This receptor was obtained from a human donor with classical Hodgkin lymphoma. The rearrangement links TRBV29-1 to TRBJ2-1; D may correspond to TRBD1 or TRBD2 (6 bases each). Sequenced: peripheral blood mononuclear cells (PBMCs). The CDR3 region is CSVIGGSSYNEQFF. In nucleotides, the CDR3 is TGCAGCGTTATAGGGGGGAGCTCCTACAATGAGCAGTTCTTC.